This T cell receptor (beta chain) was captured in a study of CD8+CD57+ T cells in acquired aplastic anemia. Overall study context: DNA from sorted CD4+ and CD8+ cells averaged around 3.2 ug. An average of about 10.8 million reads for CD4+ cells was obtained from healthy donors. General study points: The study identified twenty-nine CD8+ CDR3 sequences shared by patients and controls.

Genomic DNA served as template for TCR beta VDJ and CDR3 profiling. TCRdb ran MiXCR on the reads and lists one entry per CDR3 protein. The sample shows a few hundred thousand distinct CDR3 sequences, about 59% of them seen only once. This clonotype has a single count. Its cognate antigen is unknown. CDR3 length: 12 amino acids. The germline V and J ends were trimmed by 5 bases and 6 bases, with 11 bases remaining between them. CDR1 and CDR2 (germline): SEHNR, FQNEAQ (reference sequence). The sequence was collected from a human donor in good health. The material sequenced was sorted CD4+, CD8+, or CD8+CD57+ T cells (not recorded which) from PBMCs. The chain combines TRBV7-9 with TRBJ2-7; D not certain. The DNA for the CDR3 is TGTGCCAGCAGCCCTAACGAACGCGAGCAGTACTTC. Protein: CASSPNEREQYF.